Listed here are 9 T cell receptor beta chains from one sample, sequenced in a study of lymphopenia after photon versus proton radiotherapy (dated by TCRdb to between 2018 and 2021). The library was produced with the immunoSEQ multiplex PCR assay. Drawn from immuneACCESS, this table holds only the in-frame rearrangements with V and J called that TCRdb kept. Clones are partly lost; checked studies trace under half to an unresolved V gene and leave the rest unexplained. In all, the sample holds over 50,000 clones, and more than 75% of those were seen once. 2% to 3% of the sample comes from the top ten. Here the sequenced sample was peripheral blood, taken from a patient treated with photon-based radiotherapy. The source is a man aged 35-49 years with gastric cancer.

V is TRBV6-4 and J is TRBJ2-3; D is perhaps TRBD1 (6 bases). V was clipped by 3 bases and J by 3 bases, with 10 bases between them. Germline V gene data show CDR1 as MRHNA and CDR2 as SNTAGT. CDR3 length: 14 residues. CDR3 nucleotides: TGTGCCAGCAGTGAGGCAGGGGAAACAGATACGCAGTATTTT. This translates into CASSEAGETDTQYF.

The rearrangement links TRBV9 to TRBJ2-3, with TRBD1 matching over 7 bases. Germline V gene data show CDR1 as SGDLS and CDR2 as YYNGEE. CDR3 size: 12 residues. Trimming took 4 bases from V and 6 from J; bases not matched to a gene: 2. The CDR3 is CASSSGQDTQYF. CDR3 sequence (DNA): TGTGCCAGCAGCTCGGGACAGGATACGCAGTATTTT.

Only one count was recorded for this clone. This sequence joins TRBV4-2 and TRBJ1-2; a possible D gene is TRBD1 (5 bases). The germline gives CDR1 LGHNA, CDR2 YNFKEQ. Trimming took off 2 bases at V and 0 bases at J, with 7 bases between the two ends. The CDR3 has 14 amino acids. CDR3 nucleotide sequence: TGTGCCAGCAGCCAACAGACAGCTAACTATGGCTACACCTTC. Its translation: CASSQQTANYGYTF.

The V call is TRBV4-1, the J call TRBJ2-7; 7 bases agree with TRBD1. The CDR3 is made up of 13 amino acids. The V gene's germline CDR1 is MGHRA and CDR2 YSYEKL. The V segment lost 6 bases and the J segment 2 bases; nucleotides outside the gene matches: 4. CDR3 coding DNA: TGCGCCAGCAGTGACAGGGTGGCCTACGAGCAGTACTTC. It is translated as CASSDRVAYEQYF.

This chain joins TRBV7-9 and TRBJ2-5; D not resolved. Trimming took 3 bases from V and 0 from J, leaving 5 bases between them. This CDR3 region has 13 residues. The germline CDR1 and CDR2 sequences are SEHNR and FQNEAQ (reference sequence). The DNA of the CDR3 is TGTGCCAGCAGCTTCTGGGACCAAGAGACCCAGTACTTC. Protein sequence: CASSFWDQETQYF.

This clone was counted a single time. The rearrangement links TRBV5-1 to TRBJ1-1; the D is unclear. The CDR3 sequence is 14 residues long. The V and J ends lost 3 bases and 6 bases respectively, with 15 bases between them. Germline V gene lookup returns CDR1 SGHRS and CDR2 YFSETQ. CDR3 coding DNA: TGCGCCAGCAGCTGGCAAGGGAGAGACGCTGAAGCTTTCTTT. Amino acids: CASSWQGRDAEAFF.

This chain joins TRBV5-1 and TRBJ1-1; D gene ambiguous. Germline V lookup: CDR1 SGHRS, CDR2 YFSETQ. This CDR3 region has 14 residues. Trimming removed 0 bases from V and 6 bases from J, with 12 bases in between. The CDR3 sequence is CASSLAPPRAEAFF. As DNA, the CDR3 is TGCGCCAGCAGCTTGGCCCCTCCTCGGGCTGAAGCTTTCTTT.

The CDR3 is CASSEVPGPYEQYF. DNA of the CDR3: TGTGCCAGCAGTGAAGTCCCGGGACCCTACGAGCAGTACTTC. The chain carries TRBV6-1 and TRBJ2-7; D possibly uses TRBD1 or TRBD2 (5 bases each). The CDR3 is 14 residues long. The V end lost 1 base, the J end lost 2 bases, and 9 bases lay between the germline ends. Germline V gene lookup returns CDR1 MNHNS and CDR2 SASEGT.

The table lists this clone with a few counts. The chain carries TRBV2 and TRBJ2-2, with a tentative D call TRBD2 (7 bases). Germline-derived CDR1 and CDR2 are SNHLY and FYNNEI. V was clipped by 4 bases and J by 8 bases, with 14 bases between them. The CDR3 runs 14 residues. DNA for the CDR3: TGTGCCAGCAGTGTCCAACAGGGAGGGGGGGAGCTGTTTTTT. Residues: CASSVQQGGGELFF.